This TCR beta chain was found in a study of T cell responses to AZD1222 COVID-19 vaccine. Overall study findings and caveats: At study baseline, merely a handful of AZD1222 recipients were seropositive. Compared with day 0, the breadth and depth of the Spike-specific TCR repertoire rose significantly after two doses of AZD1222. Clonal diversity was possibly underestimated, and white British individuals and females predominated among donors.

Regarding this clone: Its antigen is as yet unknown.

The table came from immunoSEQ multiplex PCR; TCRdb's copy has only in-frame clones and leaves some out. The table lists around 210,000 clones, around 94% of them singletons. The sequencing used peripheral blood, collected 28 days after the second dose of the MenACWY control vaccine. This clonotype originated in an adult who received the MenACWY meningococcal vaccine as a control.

The DNA of the CDR3 is TGTGCCAGCAGTGACAGGGTATTCAATGAGCAGTTCTTC. This encodes CASSDRVFNEQFF. V and J are TRBV12-3 or TRBV12-4 and TRBJ2-1, with 7 bases that match TRBD1. V lost 5 bases, J lost 6 bases, and 4 bases stayed unmatched. The CDR3 loop spans 13 amino acids.